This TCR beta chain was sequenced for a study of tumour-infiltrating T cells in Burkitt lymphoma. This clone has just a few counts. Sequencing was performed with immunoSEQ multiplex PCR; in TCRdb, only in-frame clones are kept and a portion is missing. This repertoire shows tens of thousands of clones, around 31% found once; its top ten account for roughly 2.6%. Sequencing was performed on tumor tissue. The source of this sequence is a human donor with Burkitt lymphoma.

In nucleotides, the CDR3 is TGTGCCTGCAGACTAGCGGGGTATCAAGATACGCAGTATTTT. Translation: CACRLAGYQDTQYF. The chain joins TRBV30 to TRBJ2-3, with 11 bases fitting TRBD2. The CDR3 runs 14 residues. Germline lookup yields CDR1 GTSNPN and CDR2 SVGIG (reference sequence). V lost 6 bases and J lost 5; bases outside the gene matches: 7.